A single TCR beta chain is shown here with its context. This sample is part of a study of T cell clones after liver transplantation. Overall study: A pre-transplant mixed lymphocyte reaction with TCRbeta sequencing defined graft-donor-reactive clones followed in post-transplant blood. Tolerance: complete withdrawal held at least one year, liver enzymes staying within twice normal. Three of eight recipients were HCV-positive; others had non-autoimmune, non-viral indications.

Germline trimming cut 5 bases from V and 5 bases from J; bases unmatched to any gene: 10. The germline V gene encodes CDR1 MDHEN and CDR2 SYDVKM. CDR3 size: 16 residues. Only in-frame clones appear in the TCRdb table, and some are missing; sequencing was by immunoSEQ multiplex PCR. Among around 78,000 clones listed, around 78% were seen once. Sorting of unstimulated PBMCs yielded separate CD3+CD4+ and CD3+CD8+ fractions. This receptor was obtained from a human patient who received a liver transplant. Some T cells may be the graft donor's. Material: CD4+ T cells from blood, obtained at the 22-month timepoint. The gene calls are TRBV28 and TRBJ2-3; 10 bases are shared with TRBD2. This CDR3 reads CASSTIIAGGGDTQYF. Here the CDR3 DNA reads TGTGCCAGCAGTACCATTATAGCGGGAGGTGGAGATACGCAGTATTTT.